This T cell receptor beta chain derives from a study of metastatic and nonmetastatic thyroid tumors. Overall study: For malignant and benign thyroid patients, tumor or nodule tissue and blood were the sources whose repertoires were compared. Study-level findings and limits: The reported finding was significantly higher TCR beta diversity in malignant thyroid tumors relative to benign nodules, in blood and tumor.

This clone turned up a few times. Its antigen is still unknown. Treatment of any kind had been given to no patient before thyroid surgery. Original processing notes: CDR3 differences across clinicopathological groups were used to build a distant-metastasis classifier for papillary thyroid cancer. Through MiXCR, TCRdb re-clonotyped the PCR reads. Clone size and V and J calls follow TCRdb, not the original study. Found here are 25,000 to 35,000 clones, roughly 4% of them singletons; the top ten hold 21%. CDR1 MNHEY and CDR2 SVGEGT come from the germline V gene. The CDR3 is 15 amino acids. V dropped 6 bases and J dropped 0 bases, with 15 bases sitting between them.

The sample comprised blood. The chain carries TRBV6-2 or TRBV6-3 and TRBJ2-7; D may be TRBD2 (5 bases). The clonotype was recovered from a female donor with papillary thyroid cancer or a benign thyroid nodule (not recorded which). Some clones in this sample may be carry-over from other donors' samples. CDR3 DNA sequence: TGTGCCAGCAGGAGAGGGTCAACCTACTCCTACGAGCAGTACTTC. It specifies CASRRGSTYSYEQYF.